A selection of T cell receptor beta chains follows, all from one sample in a study of cytomegalovirus exposure and HLA in healthy donors. Here immunoSEQ multiplex PCR was the method, and the copy in TCRdb shows in-frame clones only, minus some. In the table there are under 250,000 clones, roughly 80% of which are singletons. Sequencing was carried out using PBMCs. The receptors stem from a middle-aged man in good health and CMV-seropositive. Both conserved end residues are part of each CDR3. Fields, in order: D gene, clone size, J gene, V gene, CDR3 DNA, CDR3 protein. A D gene is named only where the DNA matches it firmly. Clone size is stated in some rows and not others, as once, few, many or a class when expanded.

D: TRBD1
size: .
J: TRBJ2-7
V: TRBV5-4
DNA: TGTGCCAGCAGCTTGGGACAGGGATCCGAGCAGTACTTC
CDR3: CASSLGQGSEQYF

D: .
size: .
J: TRBJ1-1
V: TRBV2
DNA: TGTGCCAGCAGAACCGGGACACCCAACACTGAAGCTTTCTTT
CDR3: CASRTGTPNTEAFF

D: TRBD1
size: .
J: TRBJ1-5
V: TRBV18
DNA: TGTGCCAGCTCACGCTCCGGGACAGTCAGTCAGCCCCAGCATTTT
CDR3: CASSRSGTVSQPQHF

D: .
size: .
J: TRBJ2-6
V: TRBV30
DNA: TGTGCCTGTCTCCGGACAGCCTCTGGGGCCAACGTCCTGACTTTC
CDR3: CACLRTASGANVLTF

D: TRBD1
size: .
J: TRBJ2-6
V: TRBV5-1
DNA: TGCGCCAGCAGCTTGGGACCGGGACAGGGTACAGCTGGGGCCAACGTCCTGACTTTC
CDR3: CASSLGPGQGTAGANVLTF

D: TRBD1
size: .
J: TRBJ1-1
V: TRBV5-4
DNA: TGTGCCAGCAGCTTTCGGGACAGGGAGTCTGAAGCTTTCTTT
CDR3: CASSFRDRESEAFF

D: .
size: .
J: TRBJ1-4
V: TRBV19
DNA: TGTGCCAGTAACCGACAGATTAATGAAAAACTGTTTTTT
CDR3: CASNRQINEKLFF

D: .
size: .
J: TRBJ2-2
V: TRBV19
DNA: TGTGCCAGTACGAGTAACCCGAACACCGGGGAGCTGTTTTTT
CDR3: CASTSNPNTGELFF

D: TRBD1
size: few
J: TRBJ2-2
V: TRBV5-4
DNA: TGTGCCAGCAGGACCGGGACAGGAGGTACCGGGGAGCTGTTTTTT
CDR3: CASRTGTGGTGELFF

D: TRBD1
size: .
J: TRBJ1-1
V: TRBV19
DNA: TGTGCCAGTAGTATAGATGGGCTACAGGGGTTCACTGAAGCTTTCTTT
CDR3: CASSIDGLQGFTEAFF

D: TRBD1
size: .
J: TRBJ1-1
V: TRBV5-6
DNA: TGTGCCAGCAGCATAACAGGGGGTCGGCTCACTGAAGCTTTCTTT
CDR3: CASSITGGRLTEAFF

D: .
size: .
J: TRBJ1-1
V: TRBV11-2
DNA: TGTGCCAGCGGGACTAACACTGAAGCTTTCTTT
CDR3: CASGTNTEAFF

D: .
size: .
J: TRBJ1-1
V: TRBV5-1
DNA: TGCGCCAGCAGCTTCGGGCTGAGGGATGAAGCTTTCTTT
CDR3: CASSFGLRDEAFF

D: .
size: .
J: TRBJ2-7
V: TRBV7-2
DNA: TGTGCCAGCAGCTCCCAGCAGGGGTGGTACGAGCAGTACTTC
CDR3: CASSSQQGWYEQYF

D: TRBD2
size: once
J: TRBJ2-1
V: TRBV30
DNA: TGTGCCTGGAGAGTGGTAGCGGGGACCTACAATGAGCAGTTCTTC
CDR3: CAWRVVAGTYNEQFF

D: .
size: .
J: TRBJ2-5
V: TRBV7-9
DNA: TGTGCCAGCAGCTTACCGCCCACAGGGGAGGAAGAGACCCAGTACTTC
CDR3: CASSLPPTGEEETQYF

D: .
size: .
J: TRBJ2-5
V: TRBV10-1
DNA: TGCGCCAGCAGTTTTTCGGGAGAGACCCAGTACTTC
CDR3: CASSFSGETQYF

D: TRBD2
size: .
J: TRBJ2-1
V: TRBV27
DNA: TGTGCCAGCACCCGTAGCGGGGCCCAAGGTGAGCAGTTCTTC
CDR3: CASTRSGAQGEQFF

D: .
size: .
J: TRBJ2-3
V: TRBV4-1
DNA: TGCGCCAGCAGCCAAGATACAACGGGAGTGGGGCAAACAGATACGCAGTATTTT
CDR3: CASSQDTTGVGQTDTQYF

D: TRBD2
size: .
J: TRBJ2-5
V: TRBV6-1
DNA: TGTGCCAGCAGTGAAGGGTATAGGACTAGCGCCCAAGAGACCCAGTACTTC
CDR3: CASSEGYRTSAQETQYF

D: TRBD2
size: .
J: TRBJ2-2
V: TRBV19
DNA: TGTGCCAGTAGTAGGGCTAGCGGGCTTTATGGTGGCACCGGGGAGCTGTTTTTT
CDR3: CASSRASGLYGGTGELFF

D: TRBD2
size: .
J: TRBJ2-3
V: TRBV6-1
DNA: TGTGCCAGCAGTTCGGCCGGGACTAGCGGAGGCACGCAGTATTTT
CDR3: CASSSAGTSGGTQYF

D: TRBD1
size: few
J: TRBJ2-1
V: TRBV25-1
DNA: TGTGCCAGCAGTGAAAGGAATAGGGACAGCCGCAATGAGCAGTTCTTC
CDR3: CASSERNRDSRNEQFF

D: .
size: .
J: TRBJ2-2
V: TRBV6-5
DNA: TGTGCCAGCAGGGACTATATAACCGGGGAGCTGTTTTTT
CDR3: CASRDYITGELFF